This entry lists 10 T cell receptor beta chains sequenced from one sample in a study of blood T cell repertoires in COVID-19. Sequenced by immunoSEQ multiplex PCR; TCRdb stores in-frame clones only, minus some. The sample has roughly 190,000 clones, around 80% seen once. Source material: PBMCs or T cells enriched from blood (not recorded which). Source of these receptors: a woman aged 50 to 60 with acute COVID-19.

This chain uses TRBV27 with TRBJ1-4; TRBD1 is a possible D gene (6 bases). V lost 5 bases to trimming and J lost 7 bases, with 17 bases between them. Germline V gene lookup returns CDR1 MNHEY and CDR2 SMNVEV (reference sequence). The CDR3 spans 15 residues. CDR3 bases: TGTGCCAGCAGTAGCCCCAGGGGTAGGGGTGAAAAACTGTTTTTT. Amino acids: CASSSPRGRGEKLFF.

The chain couples TRBV4-2 to TRBJ2-5; D might be TRBD2 (8 bases). Trimming left V 4 bases short and J 4 bases short, with 16 bases between. This CDR3 is built from 15 residues. From germline, CDR1 is LGHNA and CDR2 YNFKEQ. The DNA of the CDR3 is TGTGCCAGCAGCCCCACCGGGAGGGGGCGAGAGACCCAGTACTTC. Its translation: CASSPTGRGRETQYF.

In this sample, this clone turned up many times. CDR3 residues: CAVSSQPQHF. The CDR3 DNA reads as TGTGCCGTCTCGTCTCAGCCCCAGCATTTT. The V call is TRBV19, the J call TRBJ1-5; no clear D gene. V was pared by 11 bases and J by 6 bases, with 8 bases between. CDR3 length: 10 residues. CDR1 and CDR2 (germline): LNHDA, SQIVND (reference sequence).

The rearrangement joins TRBV29-1 to TRBJ2-3; TRBD2 matches at 7 bases. The germline V gene has CDR1 SQVTM and CDR2 ANQGSEA. The J segment lost 2 bases and the V segment lost 4 bases, leaving 9 bases of the junction unmatched. The CDR3 runs to 15 residues. CDR3 DNA: TGCAGCGTTGCCTTCGGAGCGGGGAACACAGATACGCAGTATTTT. As protein: CSVAFGAGNTDTQYF.

V and J are TRBV24-1 and TRBJ1-1; 8 nucleotides align to TRBD1. This CDR3 has 14 residues. The trim removed 8 bases at V and 5 bases at J, leaving 9 bases unmatched. The germline V gene encodes CDR1 KGHDR and CDR2 SFDVKD. The CDR3 loop is CATKGQGADTEAFF. The CDR3 DNA reads TGTGCCACCAAAGGGCAGGGGGCTGATACTGAAGCTTTCTTT.

The rearrangement links TRBV4-1 to TRBJ2-4, with D tentatively TRBD1 (6 bases). CDR3 length: 18 residues. Germline-derived CDR1 and CDR2 are MGHRA and YSYEKL. The V and J ends lost 0 bases and 0 bases respectively, with 15 bases between them. The CDR3 sequence is CASSQDPGTGTAKNIQYF. In DNA form, the CDR3 reads TGCGCCAGCAGCCAAGATCCAGGAACAGGGACAGCCAAAAACATTCAGTACTTC.

The rearrangement joins TRBV3-1 (or the pseudogene TRBV3-2) to TRBJ1-5, with D perhaps matching TRBD1 (6 bases). From germline, CDR1 is LGHDT and CDR2 YNNKEL (reference sequence). CDR3 length: 12 amino acids. The V gene lost 9 bases and the J gene lost 2 bases, with 8 bases spanning the gap. The CDR3 DNA reads as TGTGCCAGTCGACAGGGCAATCAGCCCCAGCATTTT. The encoded protein is CASRQGNQPQHF.

This chain joins TRBV5-1 and TRBJ2-1; 9 nucleotides match TRBD2. The germline CDR1 and CDR2 sequences are SGHRS and YFSETQ. The CDR3 spans 16 residues. With 4 bases clipped from V and 6 bases from J, the junction kept 11 bases outside the gene matches. Here the CDR3 reads CASSPQGLAGFNEQFF. CDR3 sequence (DNA): TGCGCCAGCAGCCCCCAGGGTCTAGCGGGGTTCAATGAGCAGTTCTTC.

The chain recombines TRBV4-2 with TRBJ2-4; D gene ambiguous. Trimming removed 1 base at V and 8 bases at J, with 12 bases between. Germline CDR1 is LGHNA and CDR2 is YNFKEQ. CDR3 length equals 14 residues. CDR3: CASSQGSGLDIQYF. In nucleotides, the CDR3 is TGTGCCAGCAGCCAAGGGTCCGGGTTAGACATTCAGTACTTC.

Only a few counts were recorded for this clone. V usage is TRBV7-2 and J usage is TRBJ1-1, with TRBD1 matching 8 bases. CDR1 is SGHTA, CDR2 FQGNSA, per germline. This CDR3 is built from 18 residues. V shed 5 bases, J shed 1 base, and the junction held 15 bases outside the gene matches. The CDR3 loop reads CASSPPEGQALRNTEAFF. The CDR3 DNA is TGTGCCAGCAGCCCCCCCGAGGGACAGGCGCTGCGGAACACTGAAGCTTTCTTT.